This T cell receptor beta chain was sequenced during a study of CD8+ T cells in alopecia areata (dated by TCRdb to the late 2010s). The study in broad terms: Treated patients were enrolled in an open-label pilot trial of oral tofacitinib at 5 to 10 mg twice daily for moderate-to-severe alopecia areata. Patients stayed on tofacitinib for 6 to 18 months and then had 6 months of follow-up off drug so that delayed response and recurrence could be assessed. To study T cell clonal expansion in alopecia areata, the researchers applied high-throughput TCRbeta sequencing to both the C3H/HeJ mouse model and human patients. Human TCRbeta sequencing covered scalp tissue and sorted CD4+ and CD8+ peripheral blood T cells from patchy and totalis/universalis alopecia areata patients and healthy controls. Biopsies were taken from tofacitinib-treated patients at baseline and again at 4 and 24 weeks into treatment, and several of those patients also had a later scalp biopsy. Scalp clonality was compared among normal scalp (n=4), patchy alopecia areata scalp (n=8), and alopecia totalis/universalis scalp (n=8). The RNA source kit depended on sample type: the PAXgene miRNA kit for fixed scalp, the miRNeasy kit for PBMCs, and the RNeasy kit for mouse skin. TCRbeta CDR3 regions were amplified by immunoSEQ multiplex PCR with 35 Vbeta forward and 13 Jbeta reverse primers. Findings and caveats that apply to the study as a whole: Resident alphabeta T cells in normal human skin are also sequenced, complicating scalp TCR repertoire analysis, unlike mouse skin dominated by gammadelta T cells. Higher clonality and more expanded CD8+ clones were observed in lesional scalp than in normal scalp, particularly in alopecia totalis/universalis, a finding suggestive of antigenic drive. Shared TCR sequences between patients were less evident than in mice, which may be partly attributable to HLA diversity in the patient population.

Libraries were prepared through the immunoSEQ multiplex PCR assay. RNA was extracted from all samples and reverse transcribed into cDNA as template for TCR sequencing. First-strand cDNA was synthesized using SuperScript III with a 2:1 mix of oligo-dT and random hexamers. Amplification bias was assessed with a synthetic immune receptor repertoire, and residual bias was removed computationally. Per the original workflow: Raw reads were preprocessed to remove errors, and CDR3 was defined by IMGT conventions from the conserved cysteine to phenylalanine. Clonality was computed by normalizing Shannon entropy by log2 of the number of productive unique TCRs and subtracting the result from 1. Whether each scalp clone was CD4 or CD8 was inferred by checking scalp TCRbeta sequences against the CD4 and CD8 repertoires from sorted blood. TCRdb's version of the immuneACCESS table is confined to in-frame rearrangements and falls short of the full clone set. An unresolved V gene accounts for under half of the shortfall where checked; the remainder is of unknown origin. The DNA was the basis for D and trimming; V, J and clone size are from that table. A total of fewer than 200,000 clones appear in this sample, roughly 66% of them only once. 9.5% to 12% of the sample rests with the top ten.

V trim: 0 bases; J trim: 7 bases; unmatched bases: 8. From the cysteine through the phenylalanine, the CDR3 covers 16 amino acids. Solely the CDR3 DNA is kept, with 48 bases framed from the first base. Interpreted using the paper, the time point label stands for: baseline before oral tofacitinib. Lesional scalp punch biopsies and peripheral blood were collected from alopecia areata patients. After PBMCs were isolated by density centrifugation and stained for CD3, CD4 and CD8, a FACSAria was used to sort CD4+ and CD8+ T cells. Of note for this clone: What this receptor recognizes is not known. Base qualities are missing; no much larger clone stands one base away.

The material was CD8+ T cells sorted from blood, obtained at week 0. The chain links TRBV23-1 with TRBJ2-1, with 8 middle bases fitting TRBD1. TRBV23-1 is treated as an ORF (open reading frame) with a function not yet certain. The clonotype originates from a human donor with alopecia areata. The bases read TGCGCCAGCAGTCAATCCCGGGGACAGGTGCGAAATGAGCAGTTCTTC. Translated, this is CASSQSRGQVRNEQFF.